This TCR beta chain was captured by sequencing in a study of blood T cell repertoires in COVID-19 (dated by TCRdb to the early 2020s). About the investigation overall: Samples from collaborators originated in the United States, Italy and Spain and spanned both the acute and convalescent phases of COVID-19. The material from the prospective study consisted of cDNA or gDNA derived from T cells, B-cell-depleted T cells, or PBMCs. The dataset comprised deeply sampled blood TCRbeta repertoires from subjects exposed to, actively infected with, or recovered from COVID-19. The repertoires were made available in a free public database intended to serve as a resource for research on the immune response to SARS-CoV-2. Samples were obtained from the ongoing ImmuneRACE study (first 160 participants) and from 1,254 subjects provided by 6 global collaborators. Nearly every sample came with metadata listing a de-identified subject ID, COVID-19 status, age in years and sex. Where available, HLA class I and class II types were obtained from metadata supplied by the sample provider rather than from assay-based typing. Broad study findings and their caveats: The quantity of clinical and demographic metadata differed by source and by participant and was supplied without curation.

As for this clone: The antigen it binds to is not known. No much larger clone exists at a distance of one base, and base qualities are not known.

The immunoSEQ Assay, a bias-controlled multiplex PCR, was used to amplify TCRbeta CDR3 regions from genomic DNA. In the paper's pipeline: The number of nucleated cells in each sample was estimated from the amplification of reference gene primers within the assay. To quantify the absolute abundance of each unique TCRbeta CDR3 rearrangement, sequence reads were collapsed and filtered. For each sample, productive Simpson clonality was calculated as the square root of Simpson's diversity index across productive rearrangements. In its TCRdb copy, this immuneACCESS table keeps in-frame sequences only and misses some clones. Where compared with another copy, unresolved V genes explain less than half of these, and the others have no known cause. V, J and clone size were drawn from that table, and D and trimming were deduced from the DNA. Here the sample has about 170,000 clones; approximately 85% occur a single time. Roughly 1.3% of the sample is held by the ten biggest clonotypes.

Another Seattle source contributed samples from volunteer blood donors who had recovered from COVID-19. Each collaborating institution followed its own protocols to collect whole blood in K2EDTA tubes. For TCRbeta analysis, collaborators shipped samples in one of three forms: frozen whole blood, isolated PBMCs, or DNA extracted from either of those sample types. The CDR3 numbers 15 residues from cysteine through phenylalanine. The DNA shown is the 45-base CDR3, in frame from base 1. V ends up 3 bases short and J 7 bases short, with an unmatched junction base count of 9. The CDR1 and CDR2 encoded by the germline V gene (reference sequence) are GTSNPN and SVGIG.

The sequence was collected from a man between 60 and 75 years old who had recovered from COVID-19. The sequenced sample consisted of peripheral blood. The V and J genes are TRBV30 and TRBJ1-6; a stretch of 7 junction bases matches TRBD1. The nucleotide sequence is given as TGTGCCTGGAGCCTCAGAGGGGGCTCCAATTCACCCCTCCACTTT. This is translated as CAWSLRGGSNSPLHF.